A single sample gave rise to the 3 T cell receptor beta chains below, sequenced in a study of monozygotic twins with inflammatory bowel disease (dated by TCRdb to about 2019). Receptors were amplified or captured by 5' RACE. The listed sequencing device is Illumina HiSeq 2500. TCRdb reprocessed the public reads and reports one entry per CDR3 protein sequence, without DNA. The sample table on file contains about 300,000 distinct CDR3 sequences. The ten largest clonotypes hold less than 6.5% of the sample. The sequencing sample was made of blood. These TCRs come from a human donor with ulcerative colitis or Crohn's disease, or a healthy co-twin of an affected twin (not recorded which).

The CDR3 sequence is CASSVERGLDQEQFF. V usage is TRBV9 and J usage is TRBJ2-1; the D call from TCRdb, TRBD2, cannot be confirmed without DNA. The germline V gene has CDR1 SGDLS and CDR2 YYNGEE. The CDR3 contains 15 residues.

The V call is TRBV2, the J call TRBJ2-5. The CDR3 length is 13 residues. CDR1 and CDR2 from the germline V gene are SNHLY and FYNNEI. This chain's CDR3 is CASNTLQSGTQYF.

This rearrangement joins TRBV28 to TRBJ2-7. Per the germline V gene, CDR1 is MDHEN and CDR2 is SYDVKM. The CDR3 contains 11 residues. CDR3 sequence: CASSLKGEQYF. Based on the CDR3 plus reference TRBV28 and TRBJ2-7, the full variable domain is DVKVTQSSRYLVKRTGEKVFLECVQDMDHENMFWYRQDPGLGLRLIYFSYDVKMKEKGDIPEGYSVSREKKERFSLILESASTNQTSMYLCASSLKGEQYFGPGTRLTVT.